The 30 T cell receptor beta chains below were found in one sample sequenced in a study of T cells after yellow fever vaccination. Each CDR3 protein is one row after TCRdb ran MiXCR on the 5' RACE reads. The data show about 52,000 distinct CDR3 sequences, 6.6% seen once. This sample comprised CD8+ T cells not binding an NS4B(214-222) dextramer, sorted from PBMCs, obtained around 45 days after the first yellow fever vaccination. Receptors were obtained from a man aged 18 to 30 who received the YFV17D yellow fever vaccine.

A note on this clonotype: The junction shows a germline mismatch at one end, possibly a read error. The chain has TRBV11-2 and TRBJ2-1; D unclear. This CDR3 region has 11 residues. Germline lookup yields CDR1 SGHAT and CDR2 FQNNGV. CDR3 nucleotide sequence: TGTGCCAGCAGCTTAGTAGCCCTCAGGATCTTC. This gives the protein CASSLVALRIF.

This chain joins TRBV11-2 and TRBJ2-7; unclear D gene. Trimming shortened V by 5 bases and J by 7 bases, and 9 bases separated the two germline ends. Germline lookup yields CDR1 SGHAT and CDR2 FQNNGV. There are 11 residues in the CDR3. In DNA, the CDR3 is TGTGCCAGCAGCCTACAGAGGGAGCAGTACTTC. It is translated as CASSLQREQYF.

The rearrangement uses TRBV24-1 and TRBJ2-2; 7 nucleotides line up with TRBD2. CDR3 length: 14 amino acids. Germline CDR1 KGHDR, CDR2 SFDVKD. The V segment lost 9 bases and the J segment 5 bases; nucleotides outside the gene matches: 8. The CDR3 DNA follows: TGTGCCACCGAGGCGACGGGACTAACCGGGGAGCTGTTTTTT. It specifies CATEATGLTGELFF.

At least ten counts were recorded for this clonotype. The chain is built from TRBV29-1 and TRBJ2-1, with 11 bases that match TRBD2. CDR3 length equals 13 residues. Germline values: CDR1 SQVTM, CDR2 ANQGSEA. Trimming at V came to 6 bases and at J to 4 bases, leaving 2 bases not matched to a gene. The CDR3 spells CSVGTSGYNEQFF. CDR3 bases: TGCAGCGTCGGGACTAGCGGATACAATGAGCAGTTCTTC.

The V and J genes are TRBV12-3 or TRBV12-4 and TRBJ1-1; D uncertain. This CDR3 region has 12 residues. V was clipped by 3 bases and J by 6 bases, with 8 bases between them. CDR3 in amino acids: CASSFQRAEAFF. The CDR3 DNA reads TGTGCCAGCAGTTTTCAGAGGGCTGAAGCTTTCTTT.

V gene TRBV6-5 combines with J gene TRBJ2-1; 12 bases line up with TRBD2. V was clipped by 4 bases and J by 9 bases; unmatched bases: 7. The CDR3 sequence is 15 residues long. Germline V lookup: CDR1 MNHEY, CDR2 SVGAGI. The CDR3 is CASSLASGGAFEQFF. For the CDR3, the DNA is TGTGCCAGCAGTTTAGCTAGCGGGGGGGCCTTTGAGCAGTTCTTC.

This clonotype was detected many times. The chain carries TRBV12-3 or TRBV12-4 and TRBJ2-5; TRBD2 matches at 9 bases. J was trimmed by 5 bases and V by 6 bases; bases with no gene match: 16. This CDR3 comprises 17 residues. The CDR3 DNA reads TGTGCCAGCAGACCTAACCGAGCGGGGGGCCCGAGGGAGACCCAGTACTTC. Protein: CASRPNRAGGPRETQYF.

This clonotype was recorded at least ten times. The V and J genes are TRBV20-1 and TRBJ1-1; no definite D call. This CDR3 contains 13 residues. The V and J ends lost 6 bases and 3 bases respectively, with 14 bases between them. Germline V gene sequence: CDR1 DFQATT, CDR2 SNEGSKA (reference sequence). DNA of the CDR3: TGCAGTGCCCGACCCCTACGGGACACTGAAGCTTTCTTT. This translates into CSARPLRDTEAFF.

The chain links TRBV4-1 to TRBJ1-1; D is uncertain. Germline assignment: CDR1 MGHRA and CDR2 YSYEKL. The ends were cut back, 3 bases at V and 5 bases at J, with 13 bases in the middle. The CDR3 extends over 14 amino acids. The CDR3 DNA reads TGCGCCAGCAGCCAGGCCGGGCCCGGGACTGAAGCTTTCTTT. Translating it yields CASSQAGPGTEAFF.

The chain employs TRBV3-1 and TRBJ1-4; D remains unclear. The V end lost 7 bases, the J end lost 5 bases, and 23 bases lay between the germline ends. CDR1 is LGHDT and CDR2 is YNNKEL in the germline V gene (reference sequence). CDR3 length: 17 residues. CDR3 amino acids: CASTEQAAWASNEKLFF. In nucleotides, the CDR3 is TGTGCCAGCACCGAGCAGGCCGCTTGGGCCTCGAATGAAAAACTGTTTTTT.

This chain uses TRBV6-6 with TRBJ2-7; 11 bases match TRBD1. The J segment lost 3 bases and the V segment lost 11 bases, leaving 3 bases of the junction unmatched. Germline loops: CDR1 MNHNY, CDR2 SVGAGI (reference sequence). The CDR3 runs to 12 residues. This CDR3 is CAGGQGGYEQYF. The CDR3, as DNA: TGTGCCGGGGGACAGGGGGGCTACGAGCAGTACTTC.

This clonotype came up a few times. This chain joins TRBV7-9 and TRBJ2-7; D is perhaps TRBD1 or TRBD2 (5 bases each). V was trimmed by 5 bases and J by 5 bases, leaving 19 bases between them. The CDR3 has 15 amino acids. Germline CDR1 and CDR2: SEHNR and FQNEAQ (reference sequence). The CDR3 spells CASSPLRGAADEQYF. Here the CDR3 DNA reads TGTGCCAGCAGCCCCCTCCGAGGGGCGGCCGACGAGCAGTACTTC.

This clonotype was found a few times. The V call is TRBV14, the J call TRBJ2-3; 8 bases are a match to TRBD2. This CDR3 has 17 amino acids. Looked up from germline, CDR1 is SGHDN and CDR2 is FVKESK. After removal of 0 bases from V and 3 bases from J, the junction contained 8 bases not matched to a gene. Here the CDR3 reads CASSQEGSSGATDTQYF. The CDR3 DNA sequence: TGTGCCAGCAGCCAAGAAGGGAGTAGCGGGGCTACAGATACGCAGTATTTT.

This clonotype was observed at least ten times. The chain joins TRBV7-8 to TRBJ2-7; D uncertain. Germline V gene lookup returns CDR1 SGHVS and CDR2 FQNEAQ. This CDR3 comprises 13 residues. Deletions cut 0 bases from V and 3 bases from J, with 6 bases between. CDR3 DNA sequence: TGTGCCAGCAGCTTAGCGCAGGTCTACGAGCAGTACTTC. Translated: CASSLAQVYEQYF.

This clonotype was detected a few times. J is TRBJ2-7 and V is TRBV24-1, with no clear D. Trimming took off 0 bases at V and 1 base at J, with 21 bases between the two ends. This CDR3 is 19 amino acids long. Germline V gene sequence: CDR1 KGHDR, CDR2 SFDVKD. In DNA, the CDR3 is TGTGCCACCAGTGATTTGCCTCGGTCAGTTGACGAGACATCCTACGAGCAGTACGTC. Its translation is CATSDLPRSVDETSYEQYV.

V and J are TRBV28 and TRBJ2-1; no clear D. From germline, CDR1 is MDHEN and CDR2 SYDVKM. The CDR3 sequence is 14 residues long. Trimming took off 10 bases at V and 8 bases at J, with 21 bases between the two ends. CDR3 in DNA: TGTGCCATCGGCCCCGGGCTACTCCACTATGAGCAGTTCTTC. This codes for CAIGPGLLHYEQFF.

This clonotype was detected only a few times. For the CDR3, the DNA is TGTGCCAGCAGCTTAGGGTCGGCCAGCCACAATGAGCAGTTCTTC. Translating gives CASSLGSASHNEQFF. The J gene is TRBJ2-1, the V gene TRBV7-2; no definite D call. V shed 1 base and J shed 5 bases, with 12 bases lying between them. The germline CDR1 and CDR2 sequences are SGHTA and FQGNSA. The CDR3 extends over 15 amino acids. The full variable domain, rest sourced from reference TRBV7-2 and TRBJ2-1, is GAGVSQSPSNKVTEKGKDVELRCDPISGHTALYWYRQSLGQGLEFLIYFQGNSAPDKSGLPSDRFSAERTGGSVSTLTIQRTQQEDSAVYLCASSLGSASHNEQFFGPGTRLTVL.

This chain links TRBV3-1 with TRBJ2-2; TRBD2 matches at 11 bases. Unmatched junction bases numbered 0, after V lost 0 bases and J lost 0 bases. The CDR3 has 17 residues. Germline CDR1 and CDR2: LGHDT and YNNKEL (reference sequence). This CDR3 reads CASSQELAGANTGELFF. The DNA of the CDR3 is TGTGCCAGCAGCCAAGAACTAGCGGGGGCGAACACCGGGGAGCTGTTTTTT. Combining the CDR3 with reference TRBV3-1 and TRBJ2-2 gives the whole variable domain DTAVSQTPKYLVTQMGNDKSIKCEQNLGHDTMYWYKQDSKKFLKIMFSYNNKELIINETVPNRFSPKSPDKAHLNLHINSLELGDSAVYFCASSQELAGANTGELFFGEGSRLTVL.

The chain couples TRBV4-1 to TRBJ2-1; 7 nucleotides line up with TRBD2. Germline lookup yields CDR1 MGHRA and CDR2 YSYEKL. This CDR3 has 15 residues. V gave up 2 bases and J gave up 4 bases; unmatched junction bases: 5. The CDR3 nucleotides read TGCGCCAGCAGCCAATTACTAGCGCCTTACAATGAGCAGTTCTTC. Translated, it gives CASSQLLAPYNEQFF.

The sample holds many counts of this clonotype. The chain links TRBV6-1 to TRBJ2-1, with 8 bases lining up with TRBD1. This CDR3 region has 16 residues. Germline loops: CDR1 MNHNS, CDR2 SASEGT. Germline trimming cut 5 bases from V and 2 bases from J; bases unmatched to any gene: 8. The CDR3 spells CASSQQGASTYNEQFF. The CDR3 region has the DNA TGTGCCAGCAGTCAGCAGGGGGCCAGCACCTACAATGAGCAGTTCTTC.

The chain carries TRBV7-8 and TRBJ2-1, with 8 nucleotides matching TRBD2. CDR1 and CDR2 (germline): SGHVS, FQNEAQ. V lost 5 bases and J lost 2; bases outside the gene matches: 5. The CDR3 sequence is 15 residues long. The CDR3 is CASSATSGAYNEQFF. For the CDR3, the DNA is TGTGCCAGCAGCGCAACTAGCGGTGCCTACAATGAGCAGTTCTTC.

There are many counts of this clonotype. The chain links TRBV7-9 to TRBJ1-2; D may be TRBD1 (6 bases). Trimming cost V 5 bases and J 2 bases, with 12 bases left between them. In germline, CDR1 is SEHNR, CDR2 FQNEAQ (reference sequence). The CDR3 has 14 residues. CDR3 bases: TGTGCCAGCAGCGGAGCAGGGGAAAACTATGGCTACACCTTC. Protein product: CASSGAGENYGYTF. The whole variable domain, remainder taken from reference TRBV7-9 and TRBJ1-2, is DTGVSQNPRHKITKRGQNVTFRCDPISEHNRLYWYRQTLGQGPEFLTYFQNEAQLEKSRLLSDRFSAERPKGSFSTLEIQRTEQGDSAMYLCASSGAGENYGYTFGSGTRLTVV.

This clonotype was observed many times. The V and J genes are TRBV4-1 and TRBJ2-3, with a weak D call TRBD1 (5 bases). Deletions cut 4 bases from V and 2 bases from J, with 19 bases between. This CDR3 spans 17 amino acids. Germline CDR1 MGHRA, CDR2 YSYEKL. The DNA of the CDR3 is TGCGCCAGCAGCCCCACTCCACGGACATGGAACACAGATACGCAGTATTTT. Its translation is CASSPTPRTWNTDTQYF.

Only a few counts were recorded for this clonotype. The CDR3: CASSLSFEWTANTGELFF. CDR3 nucleotides: TGTGCCAGCAGTTTATCGTTTGAGTGGACAGCGAACACCGGGGAGCTGTTTTTT. The chain joins TRBV27 to TRBJ2-2, with a possible D match to TRBD1 (6 bases). The V gene lost 0 bases and the J gene lost 0 bases, with 14 bases spanning the gap. This CDR3 has 18 residues. CDR1 and CDR2 from the germline V gene are MNHEY and SMNVEV (reference sequence).

This chain connects TRBV12-3 or TRBV12-4 to TRBJ1-2, with TRBD1 as a possible D gene (5 bases). The CDR3 covers 14 residues. Trimming removed 5 bases from V and 2 bases from J, with 12 bases in between. The CDR3 nucleotides read TGTGCCAGCAGTCGCGGGACGAGCAACTATGGCTACACCTTC. It is translated as CASSRGTSNYGYTF.

This clonotype has a count of ten or more. The chain has TRBV12-3 or TRBV12-4 and TRBJ2-5; tentative D call: TRBD2 (6 bases). With 4 bases removed from V and 3 bases from J, the gap between germline ends came to 12 bases. CDR3 length equals 14 residues. CDR3 amino acids: CASSYTAGEETQYF. Written as DNA, the CDR3 is TGTGCCAGCAGTTACACAGCGGGCGAAGAGACCCAGTACTTC.

This clonotype was counted at least ten times. This chain uses TRBV27 with TRBJ2-1; 10 bases line up with TRBD1. Germline V gene lookup returns CDR1 MNHEY and CDR2 SMNVEV (reference sequence). There are 16 residues in the CDR3. V lost 5 bases to trimming and J lost 2 bases; unmatched junction nucleotides: 6. The CDR3 DNA reads TGTGCCAGCAGTATGACAGGGGGCCGGCCCTACAATGAGCAGTTCTTC. This translates into CASSMTGGRPYNEQFF.

This clonotype was detected only a few times. The chain is built from TRBV4-3 and TRBJ2-5; no definite D call. Between the trimmed V and J ends, which lost 0 bases and 5 bases, there was a span of 10 bases. Germline V gene sequence: CDR1 LGHNA, CDR2 YSLEER. The CDR3 sequence is 14 residues long. The DNA for the CDR3 is TGCGCCAGCAGCCAAGAATTTCTTGGTGAGACCCAGTACTTC. Protein product: CASSQEFLGETQYF.

In its sample, this clonotype was seen many times. The chain's CDR3 is CASSLVGGSSYEQYF. CDR3 sequence (DNA): TGCGCCAGCAGCTTGGTTGGGGGAAGCTCCTACGAGCAGTACTTC. The V gene is TRBV5-1, the J gene TRBJ2-7; D tentatively reads TRBD1 or TRBD2 (5 bases each). The V and J ends lost 0 bases and 0 bases respectively, with 10 bases between them. Germline-derived CDR1 and CDR2 are SGHRS and YFSETQ. This CDR3 contains 15 residues.

This clonotype was seen a few times. This chain's CDR3 is CASRTWNTEAFF. CDR3 bases: TGTGCCAGCAGGACTTGGAACACTGAAGCTTTCTTT. V and J are TRBV6-2 or TRBV6-3 and TRBJ1-1; D gene uncertain. This CDR3 is 12 amino acids long. V was cut by 6 bases and J by 1 base, with 6 bases left in between. The germline V gene encodes CDR1 MNHEY and CDR2 SVGEGT.